This T cell receptor (beta chain) was sequenced in a study of T-cell reconstitution after alpha-beta-depleted transplantation in children. This clonotype was seen at least ten times. This CDR3 is built from 14 residues. J gave up 3 bases and V 4 bases, and 5 bases lay outside the gene matches. Germline V lookup: CDR1 DFQATT, CDR2 SNEGSKA (reference sequence). During its preparation, the TCRbeta library received unique molecular identifiers. TCRdb called the PCR reads again in MiXCR, with one record for every CDR3 protein. The sample shows roughly 98,000 distinct CDR3 sequences, less than 20% of them seen only once.

The material sequenced was PBMCs, mostly from graft donor cells, taken 180 days after TCRalphabeta/CD19-depleted stem cell transplant. The receptor's source is a male patient under 10 years old who had a stem cell transplant for acute lymphoblastic leukemia, so the T cells may come from the graft donor. The rearrangement joins TRBV20-1 to TRBJ2-3, with TRBD1 matching 9 bases. The CDR3 DNA reads TGCAGTGCTAAAATCGGACAGGGGACAGATACGCAGTATTTT. Translated: CSAKIGQGTDTQYF.